This T cell receptor (beta chain) was identified during a study of blood T cell repertoires in COVID-19. Study overall: Researchers got acute and convalescent COVID-19 samples from the United States, Italy and Spain. PBMCs, B-cell-depleted T cells, or T cells provided the cDNA or gDNA that made up the material.

Germline V gene data show CDR1 as SGHVS and CDR2 as FQNEAQ. This CDR3 is 13 amino acids long. Trimming removed 0 bases at V and 14 bases at J, with 14 bases between. Original processing notes: Amplification of reference gene primers provided the estimated nucleated cell counts. Sequencing used immunoSEQ multiplex PCR; TCRdb keeps in-frame clones, though not all of them. The V and J calls and clone size were taken over from that table, and D and trimming were inferred from the DNA. The repertoire has around 150,000 clones, around nine tenths of them found once; the top ten carry 18%. The receptor was derived from a man in his 60s with active or convalescent COVID-19. V and J are TRBV7-8 and TRBJ2-1; tentative D call: TRBD2 (5 bases). Source material: peripheral blood. CDR3 residues: CASSLAGKGRKFF. CDR3 DNA sequence: TGTGCCAGCAGCTTAGCCGGGAAAGGACGCAAGTTCTTC.